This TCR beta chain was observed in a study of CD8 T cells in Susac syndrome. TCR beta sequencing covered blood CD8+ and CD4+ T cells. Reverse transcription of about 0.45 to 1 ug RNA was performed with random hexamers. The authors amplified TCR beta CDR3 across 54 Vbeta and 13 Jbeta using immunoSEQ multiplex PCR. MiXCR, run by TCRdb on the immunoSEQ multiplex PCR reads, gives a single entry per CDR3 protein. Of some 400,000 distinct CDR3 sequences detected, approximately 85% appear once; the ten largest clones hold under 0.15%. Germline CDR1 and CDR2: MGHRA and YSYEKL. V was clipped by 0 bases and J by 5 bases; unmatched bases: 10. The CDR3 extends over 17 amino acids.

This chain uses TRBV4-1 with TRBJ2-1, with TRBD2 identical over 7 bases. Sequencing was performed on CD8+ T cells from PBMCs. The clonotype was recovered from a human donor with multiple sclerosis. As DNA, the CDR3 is TGCGCCAGCAGCCAAGATCTCCCAGCGGGGTCGCACAATGAGCAGTTCTTC. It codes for CASSQDLPAGSHNEQFF.